Detailed here is one TCR beta chain. The data belong to a study of blood T cell repertoires in COVID-19. Whole-study context: Sources were T cells, B-cell-depleted T cells, or PBMCs; the material itself was cDNA or gDNA.

The data were produced by immunoSEQ multiplex PCR, yet TCRdb's version contains in-frame clones alone and is incomplete. The data show about 150,000 clones, with about four fifths seen just once and roughly 15% held by the top ten. Unmatched junction bases numbered 5, after V lost 1 base and J lost 5 bases. The CDR3 runs to 17 residues. Germline values: CDR1 SNHLY, CDR2 FYNNEI. The source material was peripheral blood. The clonotype was recovered from a human donor with acute or convalescent COVID-19. The donor label of this sample is uncertain. The chain carries TRBV2 and TRBJ2-3; 14 positions agree with TRBD2. The CDR3 region has the DNA TGTGCCAGCAGTGAAGAGGGGACTAGCGGGGGTATAGATACGCAGTATTTT. Amino acid sequence: CASSEEGTSGGIDTQYF.